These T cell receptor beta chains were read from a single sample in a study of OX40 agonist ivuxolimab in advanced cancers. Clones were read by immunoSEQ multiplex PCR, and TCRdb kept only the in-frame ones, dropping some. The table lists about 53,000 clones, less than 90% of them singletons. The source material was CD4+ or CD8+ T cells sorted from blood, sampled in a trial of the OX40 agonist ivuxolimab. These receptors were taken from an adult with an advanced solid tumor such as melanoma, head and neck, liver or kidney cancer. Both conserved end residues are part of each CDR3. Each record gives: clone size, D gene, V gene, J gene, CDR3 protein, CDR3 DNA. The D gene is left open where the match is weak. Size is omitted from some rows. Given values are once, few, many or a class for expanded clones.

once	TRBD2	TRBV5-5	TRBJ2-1	CASSRNSGNGPNEQFF	TGTGCCAGCAGCCGAAATAGCGGGAATGGGCCTAATGAGCAGTTCTTC
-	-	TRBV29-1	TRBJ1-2	CSVDGYTF	TGCAGCGTAGATGGCTACACCTTC
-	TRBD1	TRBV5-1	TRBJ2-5	CASSTRQGTETQYF	TGCGCCAGCAGCACCCGACAGGGGACAGAGACCCAGTACTTC
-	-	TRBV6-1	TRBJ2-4	CASSDMGATKNIQYF	TGTGCCAGCAGTGACATGGGGGCGACCAAAAACATTCAGTACTTC
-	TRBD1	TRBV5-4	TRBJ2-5	CASRGTGGGETQYF	TGTGCCAGCAGGGGAACAGGGGGCGGCGAGACCCAGTACTTC
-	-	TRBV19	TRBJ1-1	CASRNTEAFF	TGTGCCAGTAGGAACACTGAAGCTTTCTTT
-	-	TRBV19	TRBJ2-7	CASSRGEYEQYF	TGTGCCAGTAGTAGGGGGGAGTACGAGCAGTACTTC
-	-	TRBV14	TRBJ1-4	CASSYRRGATGEKLFF	TGTGCCAGCAGCTACCGACGGGGGGCGACGGGTGAAAAACTGTTTTTT
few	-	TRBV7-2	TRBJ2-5	CASSPQETQYF	TGTGCCAGCAGCCCCCAAGAGACCCAGTACTTC
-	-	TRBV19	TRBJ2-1	CASTQGRNEQFF	TGTGCCAGTACGCAGGGCCGGAATGAGCAGTTCTTC
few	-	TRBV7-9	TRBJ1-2	CATGRSGGYTF	TGTGCCACCGGCCGTAGCGGTGGCTACACCTTC
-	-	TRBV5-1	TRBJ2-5	CASSMAGETQYF	TGCGCCAGCAGCATGGCGGGGGAGACCCAGTACTTC
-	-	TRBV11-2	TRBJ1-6	CASSFGIFNSPLHF	TGTGCCAGCAGCTTCGGGATCTTTAATTCACCCCTCCACTTT
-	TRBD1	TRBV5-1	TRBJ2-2	CASSWGTVGTGELFF	TGCGCCAGCAGCTGGGGGACAGTGGGGACCGGGGAGCTGTTTTTT
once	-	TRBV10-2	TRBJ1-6	CASSEPPGSHSPLHF	TGCGCCAGCAGTGAACCCCCGGGCTCGCATTCACCCCTCCACTTT
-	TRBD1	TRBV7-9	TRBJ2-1	CASSLDRGAYNEQFF	TGTGCCAGCAGCCTAGACAGGGGCGCCTACAATGAGCAGTTCTTC
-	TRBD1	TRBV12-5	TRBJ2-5	CASGLGAGGTETQYF	TGTGCTAGTGGTTTGGGGGCAGGGGGTACGGAGACCCAGTACTTC
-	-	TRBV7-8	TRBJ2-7	CASSLRAGFEQYF	TGTGCCAGCAGCTTAAGGGCAGGGTTCGAGCAGTACTTC
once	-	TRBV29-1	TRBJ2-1	CSAADDSYNEQFF	TGCAGCGCGGCGGACGATTCCTACAATGAGCAGTTCTTC
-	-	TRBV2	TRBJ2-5	CASSGPTSAQIWTQYF	TGTGCCAGCAGTGGACCAACTAGTGCCCAAATTTGGACCCAGTACTTC
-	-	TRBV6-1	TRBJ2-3	CASSENFAGGLNTDTQYF	TGTGCCAGCAGTGAAAATTTCGCAGGGGGACTGAACACAGATACGCAGTATTTT
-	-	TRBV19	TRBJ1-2	CASSLDISYGYTF	TGTGCCAGTAGCCTGGACATCTCCTATGGCTACACCTTC
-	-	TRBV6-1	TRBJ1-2	CASSQGQVYTF	TGTGCCAGCAGCCAGGGCCAGGTCTACACCTTC
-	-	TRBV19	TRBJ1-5	CASSIVEISNQPQHF	TGTGCCAGTAGTATTGTCGAAATTAGCAATCAGCCCCAGCATTTT
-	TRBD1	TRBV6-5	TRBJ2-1	CASRDTGGAYNEQFF	TGTGCCAGCAGAGATACAGGGGGCGCCTACAATGAGCAGTTCTTC
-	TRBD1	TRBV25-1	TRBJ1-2	CASSARGRDYGYTF	TGTGCCAGCAGTGCCAGGGGGCGCGACTATGGCTACACCTTC
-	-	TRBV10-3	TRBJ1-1	CAISEIRGTEAFF	TGTGCCATCAGTGAGATTCGGGGCACTGAAGCTTTCTTT
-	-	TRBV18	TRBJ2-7	CASSENVGGSEQYF	TGTGCCAGCTCAGAGAACGTGGGCGGTTCCGAGCAGTACTTC
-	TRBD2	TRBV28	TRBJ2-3	CASLAGGPRVDTQYF	TGTGCCAGTCTAGCGGGAGGGCCGAGGGTGGATACGCAGTATTTT
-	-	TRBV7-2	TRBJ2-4	CASSLDGGVAKNIQYF	TGTGCCAGCAGCTTAGACGGCGGAGTAGCCAAAAACATTCAGTACTTC
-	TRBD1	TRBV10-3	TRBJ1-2	CAIRADRGQDYTF	TGTGCCATCAGGGCGGACAGGGGGCAAGACTACACCTTC
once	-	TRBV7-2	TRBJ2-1	CASSPSRVMVSDEQFF	TGTGCCAGCAGCCCCAGCAGGGTAATGGTATCGGATGAGCAGTTCTTC
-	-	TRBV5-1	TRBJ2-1	CASSLYGDNEQFF	TGCGCCAGCAGCTTATACGGGGACAATGAGCAGTTCTTC
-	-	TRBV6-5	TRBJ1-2	CASSYSGGGGGYTF	TGTGCCAGCAGTTACTCTGGCGGTGGAGGCGGCTACACCTTC
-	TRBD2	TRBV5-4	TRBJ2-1	CASSFPGLAGGTSIDEQFF	TGTGCCAGCAGCTTTCCGGGACTAGCGGGAGGGACCAGTATTGATGAGCAGTTCTTC
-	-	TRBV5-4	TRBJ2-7	CASSLEGMGNEQYF	TGTGCCAGCAGCCTCGAAGGAATGGGCAACGAGCAGTACTTC
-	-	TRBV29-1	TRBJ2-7	CSVEVLASSYEQYF	TGCAGCGTTGAAGTGCTAGCGAGCTCCTACGAGCAGTACTTC
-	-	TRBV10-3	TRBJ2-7	CAISEPRDGSSYEQYF	TGTGCCATCAGTGAGCCGCGGGACGGGAGCTCCTACGAGCAGTACTTC
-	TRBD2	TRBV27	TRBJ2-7	CASSWGRAGEQYF	TGTGCCAGCAGTTGGGGGAGGGCCGGGGAGCAGTACTTC
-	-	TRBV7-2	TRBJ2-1	CASSFGEEGEQFF	TGTGCCAGCAGCTTCGGCGAGGAGGGTGAGCAGTTCTTC
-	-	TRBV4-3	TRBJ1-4	CASSQQLEGTLAEKLFF	TGCGCCAGCAGCCAACAGCTGGAGGGGACATTAGCCGAAAAACTGTTTTTT
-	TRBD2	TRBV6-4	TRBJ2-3	CASSAFSGTSSTQYF	TGTGCCAGCAGTGCCTTCTCCGGGACTAGTTCAACGCAGTATTTT
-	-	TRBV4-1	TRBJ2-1	CASSSEIRGMNSEQFF	TGCGCCAGCAGCTCCGAAATACGCGGAATGAACAGTGAGCAGTTCTTC
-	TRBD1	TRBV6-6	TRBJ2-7	CASRGQGASTSYEQYF	TGTGCCAGCAGAGGGCAGGGGGCGTCAACATCCTACGAGCAGTACTTC
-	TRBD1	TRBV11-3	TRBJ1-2	CASSLTGGEDYGYTF	TGTGCCAGCAGCCTGACAGGGGGCGAAGACTATGGCTACACCTTC
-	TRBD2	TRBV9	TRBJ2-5	CASSPHKREGETQYF	TGTGCCAGCAGCCCACACAAGCGGGAGGGGGAGACCCAGTACTTC
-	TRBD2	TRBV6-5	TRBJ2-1	CASIGTNNEQFF	TGTGCCAGCATTGGGACTAACAATGAGCAGTTCTTC
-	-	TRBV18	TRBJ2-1	CASSPLSPGAGNEQFF	TGTGCCAGCTCACCATTGAGCCCAGGGGCGGGCAATGAGCAGTTCTTC
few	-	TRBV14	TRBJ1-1	CASSQDQGNLYTEAFF	TGTGCCAGCAGCCAAGATCAGGGGAATCTTTACACTGAAGCTTTCTTT